This T cell receptor beta chain was captured in a study of blood T cell repertoires in COVID-19. The wider study: The United States, Italy and Spain were the sources of the acute and convalescent COVID-19 samples.

There are 16 residues in the CDR3. Germline CDR1 reads LGHDT; CDR2 reads YNNKEL (reference sequence). V shed 1 base and J shed 4 bases, with 13 bases lying between them. Profiling relied on immunoSEQ multiplex PCR, and the TCRdb table lists in-frame clones only, not all of them. Of 360,000 or so clones in the sample, roughly 91% were seen once. This receptor was identified in a woman between 25 and 40 years old who had recovered from COVID-19. This chain joins TRBV3-1 (or the pseudogene TRBV3-2) and TRBJ2-2; tentative D call: TRBD1 (5 bases). Sequences were obtained from PBMCs or T cells enriched from blood (not recorded which). The CDR3 coding sequence is TGTGCCAGCAGCCAAGGGACACTTCGAGGCACCGGGGAGCTGTTTTTT. Its translation is CASSQGTLRGTGELFF.